Sequencing of this TCR beta chain was carried out in a study of tumor-infiltrating lymphocytes in localized non-small cell lung cancer. The CDR3 runs 15 residues. Germline-derived CDR1 and CDR2 are SGHDT and YYEEEE. V was cut by 1 base and J by 6 bases, with 17 bases left in between. The repertoire was sequenced with immunoSEQ multiplex PCR; TCRdb's copy has only in-frame clones and lacks some. The repertoire holds 15,000 to 20,000 clones, with less than 50% as singletons. This sequence was found in a human donor with non-small cell lung cancer. The chain uses TRBV5-6 and TRBJ2-7, with a possible D match to TRBD1 (6 bases). The sequenced sample was lung tumor tissue. The CDR3 reads CASSLLAGALLEQYF. CDR3 bases: TGTGCCAGCAGCTTGTTGGCAGGGGCACTTCTCGAGCAGTACTTC.